One T cell receptor (beta chain) is described in this entry. The antigen remains undetermined. These data originate in a study of regulatory and conventional T cells in RAG deficiency. Data came from immunoSEQ multiplex PCR; TCRdb stores just in-frame clones and leaves some out. The sample contains under 30,000 clones, over 80% of which appear only once. The CDR3 is 15 amino acids. Germline lookup yields CDR1 SGHVS and CDR2 FNYEAQ. Trimming took 7 bases from V and 5 from J, leaving 19 bases between them. Blood CD4+ CD25-high CD127-low regulatory T cells supplied the genomic DNA template. Study-level results: In Omenn syndrome, Treg and Tconv repertoires overlapped >85%. Other subsets showed 9.5 to 10-fold reductions, but Treg unique TCR beta sequences fell 95 to 100-fold in these patients. RAG-deficient patients showed markedly lower Shannon entropy and higher Simpson indices than control T-cell subsets.

These same records also appear under a second study, on regulatory T cells. That study reports: The primer mix had 52 TRBV and 13 TRBJ primers. Regulatory T cells showed the strongest V-J pair restriction and V/J gene skewing among patient repertoires.

The V call is TRBV7-6, the J call TRBJ2-3; D is possibly TRBD2 (7 bases). The TCR originated in a human donor in good health. Sequencing used Tregs sorted from blood. The CDR3 is CASMWTGGQGDTQYF. Here the CDR3 DNA reads TGTGCCAGCATGTGGACGGGGGGCCAAGGAGATACGCAGTATTTT.